Listed below are T cell receptor beta chains from one sample, sequenced in a study of Graves' ophthalmopathy and Graves' hyperthyroidism. TCRdb processed the multiplex PCR reads anew with MiXCR; each CDR3 protein has one entry. The profile shows 35,000 to 50,000 distinct CDR3 sequences, around half of them singletons. The sequencing sample was made of peripheral blood. The receptors were gathered from an adult woman with stable Graves' hyperthyroidism. Both conserved end residues are part of each CDR3. The D gene is left open where the match is weak. The listing skips clone size in some rows; elsewhere it reads once, few, many or a size class.

V gene	D gene	J gene	clone size	CDR3 DNA	CDR3 protein
TRBV11-3	TRBD1	TRBJ1-1	NA	TGTGCCAGCAGCTCGTGGGACAGGGGGCGCAGAGCTTTCTTT	CASSSWDRGRRAFF
TRBV27	NA	TRBJ1-4	many	TGTGCCAGCAAACGGTCCGGGCAGATCCCTAATGAAAAACTGTTTTTT	CASKRSGQIPNEKLFF
TRBV7-7	NA	TRBJ2-5	NA	TGTGCTAGCAGCTCACAGGGCCAGACCCAGTACTTC	CASSSQGQTQYF
TRBV7-2	NA	TRBJ1-2	few	TGTGCCAGCAGTCCAGACGCCGTCAGAGACTATGGCTACACCTTC	CASSPDAVRDYGYTF
TRBV5-1	NA	TRBJ1-6	few	TGCGCCAGCAGCTTGGTACAGGGTGGTTCACCCCTCCACTTT	CASSLVQGGSPLHF
TRBV29-1	TRBD2	TRBJ2-5	NA	TGCAGCGTTGGACTAGCGGGAGTGCGAGAGACCCAGTACTTC	CSVGLAGVRETQYF
TRBV29-1	NA	TRBJ1-4	medium-sized	TGCAGCGCCCAGATAGGCCGGAAACTGTTTTTT	CSAQIGRKLFF
TRBV19	TRBD1	TRBJ2-5	NA	TGTGCCAGTAGTGCTGGGACAGGGGGCTTTTCTAGCAATCAGCCCCAGTACTTC	CASSAGTGGFSSNQPQYF
TRBV24-1	NA	TRBJ1-2	NA	TGTGCCACCAGTGAAGGTACCGACTATGGCTACACCTTC	CATSEGTDYGYTF
TRBV5-1	NA	TRBJ2-7	many	TGCGCCAGCAGCCTCTACCGCGGTGGCGAGCAGTACTTC	CASSLYRGGEQYF
TRBV19	NA	TRBJ1-1	many	TGTGCCAGTAGCGTATTAGACGGAGGCATTGAAGCTTTCTTT	CASSVLDGGIEAFF
TRBV18	NA	TRBJ1-5	many	TGTGCCAGCTCACCACCGGGACGTATAGCCCAGCCCCAGCATTTT	CASSPPGRIAQPQHF
TRBV7-3	NA	TRBJ2-2	many	TGTGCCAGCAGCCCTAAAAACGGCGGGGAGCTGTTTTTT	CASSPKNGGELFF
TRBV20-1	NA	TRBJ2-5	medium-sized	TGCAGCGGACAGTTCCAAGAGACCCAGTACTTC	CSGQFQETQYF
TRBV12-3/TRBV12-4	NA	TRBJ2-6	many	TGTGCCAGCAGTCCCCGTGGACAGTCTGGGGCCAACGTCCTGACTTTC	CASSPRGQSGANVLTF
TRBV2	NA	TRBJ1-2	many	TGTGCCAGCGGTACGGCAGGGATGGGTGTGCAGGGCTACACCTTC	CASGTAGMGVQGYTF
TRBV10-3	NA	TRBJ1-4	NA	TGTGCCATCAGTGAGTCCATTATATTTGGACAGTCGAATGAAAAACTGTTTTTT	CAISESIIFGQSNEKLFF
TRBV2	TRBD1	TRBJ2-7	NA	TGTGCCAGCAGACCCGGGACAGGGAACTACGAGCAGTACTTC	CASRPGTGNYEQYF
TRBV9	NA	TRBJ2-5	once	TGTGCCAGCAGCGTAGGGGGGAGTGGCAATCAAGAGACCCAGTACTTC	CASSVGGSGNQETQYF
TRBV29-1	NA	TRBJ2-5	NA	TGCAGCGTGGTTGACACGTACCAAGAGACCCAGTACTTC	CSVVDTYQETQYF
TRBV29-1	NA	TRBJ2-7	many	TGCAGCGTGTCCGGGACACACACCTACGAGCAGTACTTC	CSVSGTHTYEQYF
TRBV29-1	NA	TRBJ1-2	NA	TGCAGCGTTGCGGGGGGCAACTATGGCTACACCTTC	CSVAGGNYGYTF
TRBV6-1	NA	TRBJ2-7	many	TGTGCCAGCAGTGCCCCGGGACTTTCCTACTACGAGCAGTACTTC	CASSAPGLSYYEQYF
TRBV29-1	NA	TRBJ2-1	few	TGCAGCGTCGTCCCCGGGACATCTTTCTACAATGAGCAGTTCTTC	CSVVPGTSFYNEQFF
TRBV20-1	TRBD2	TRBJ2-3	many	TGCAGTGCTGACGGGACTAGCGGGATGCCAGATACGCAGTATTTT	CSADGTSGMPDTQYF
TRBV5-1	NA	TRBJ1-1	once	TGTGCCAGCAGCTCCCGACGGTTGAACACTGAAGCTTTCTTT	CASSSRRLNTEAFF
TRBV3-1	TRBD1	TRBJ1-2	many	TGTGCCAGCAGCCAAGATTTATTGGACAGGGGGAGGGAAGGCTACACCTTC	CASSQDLLDRGREGYTF
TRBV10-3	NA	TRBJ1-5	NA	TGTGCCGCCCACAAAGATAGCAATCAGCCCCAGCATTTT	CAAHKDSNQPQHF
TRBV7-3	NA	TRBJ2-7	NA	TGTGCCAGCAGCTTAACTCCAGACTTCTACGAGCAGTACTTC	CASSLTPDFYEQYF
TRBV5-1	NA	TRBJ2-7	many	TGCGCCAGCAGCTTAGTACCTTACGAGCAGTACTTC	CASSLVPYEQYF
TRBV10-3	NA	TRBJ2-5	NA	NA	CAISTTGTNEKLFFGSGTQYF
TRBV10-3	TRBD2	TRBJ2-7	NA	TGTGCCAGCAGCTTAGCGTCTAGCGGGAGGACCCACTCCTACGAGCAGTACTTC	CASSLASSGRTHSYEQYF
TRBV9	TRBD2	TRBJ2-3	many	TGTGCCAGCAGCGTAGCTCCAGGGACTAGCGCTTACACAGATACGCAGTATTTT	CASSVAPGTSAYTDTQYF
TRBV9	TRBD1	TRBJ2-6	many	TGTGCCAGCAGCGTAAACAGGGGGTCTGGGGCCAACGTCCTGACTTTC	CASSVNRGSGANVLTF
TRBV5-6	NA	TRBJ2-5	NA	TGTGCCAGCAAGGAAGCCGAGGGAGGCCGACTGGGGGCCCAGTACTTC	CASKEAEGGRLGAQYF